This T cell receptor (beta chain) was documented in a study of CD8 T cells in Susac syndrome. The wider study: Within the sequenced group of Susac syndrome patients, roughly six showed active disease and 8 or 9 were in remission.

Concerning this clonotype: The antigen remains undetermined.

Study results and limitations: Regarding the TCR sequencing and HLA analysis, the study admitted that a relatively small number of individuals were involved.

Recently defined diagnostic criteria classed the Susac syndrome patients as definite or probable. In germline, CDR1 is MGHDK, CDR2 SYGVNS. The CDR3 consists of 18 residues. After removal of 5 bases from V and 8 bases from J, the junction contained 18 bases not matched to a gene. Random hexamers were used to reverse transcribe an amount of about 0.45 to 1 ug RNA. Multiplex PCR with immunoSEQ amplified the TCR beta CDR3 across 54 Vbeta and 13 Jbeta. TCRdb re-analysed the immunoSEQ multiplex PCR reads in MiXCR, keeping a single row per CDR3 protein. The sample has around 130,000 distinct CDR3 sequences, about 93% seen once.

The chain recombines TRBV25-1 with TRBJ2-1, with TRBD1 identical over 10 bases. This TCR was sampled from a human donor with Susac syndrome. The sample consisted of CD8+ T cells from PBMCs. CDR3 loop: CASSLRRDRGIVGDEQFF. Here the CDR3 DNA reads TGTGCCAGCAGTCTACGGCGGGACAGGGGAATCGTCGGCGATGAGCAGTTCTTC.